This T cell receptor beta chain was captured in a study of technical replicates of blood from several donors. The CDR3 is 14 amino acids. Looked up from germline, CDR1 is MGHDK and CDR2 is SYGVNS. V shed 7 bases, J shed 5 bases, and the junction held 8 bases outside the gene matches. Generated by immunoSEQ multiplex PCR, the TCRdb table keeps only in-frame clones and is missing some. The table has 60,000 to 85,000 clones, approximately 94% seen once; the top ten hold about 0.4%. The receptor was derived from a human donor in good health. The sample taken for sequencing was T cells isolated from PBMCs. This chain uses TRBV25-1 with TRBJ2-7; 10 bases line up with TRBD2. CDR3 protein: CASNLAGAQNEQYF. Here the CDR3 DNA reads TGTGCCAGCAATCTAGCGGGGGCGCAGAACGAGCAGTACTTC.